This T cell receptor beta chain was sequenced during a study of cytomegalovirus exposure and HLA in healthy donors. This clone has just a few counts. The antigen is undetermined. Study outcomes and limitations: Analyzed later, most CMV-associated TCR beta chains appeared HLA-restricted.

The PCR employed 60 Vbeta primers together with 13 Jbeta primers. Here immunoSEQ multiplex PCR was the method, and the copy in TCRdb shows in-frame clones only, minus some. The sample carries approximately 150,000 clones, around 68% recorded once. The TCR was taken from a man in his fifties in good health and CMV-seronegative. Input material: PBMCs.

As DNA, the CDR3 is TGTGCCAGTAGTATCCCAGGTATATCCTACGAGCAGTACTTC. Its translation is CASSIPGISYEQYF. The J gene is TRBJ2-7, the V gene TRBV19; D is ambiguous. CDR1 and CDR2 (germline): LNHDA, SQIVND (reference sequence). V was clipped by 3 bases and J by 1 base, with 10 bases between them. The CDR3 has 14 residues.